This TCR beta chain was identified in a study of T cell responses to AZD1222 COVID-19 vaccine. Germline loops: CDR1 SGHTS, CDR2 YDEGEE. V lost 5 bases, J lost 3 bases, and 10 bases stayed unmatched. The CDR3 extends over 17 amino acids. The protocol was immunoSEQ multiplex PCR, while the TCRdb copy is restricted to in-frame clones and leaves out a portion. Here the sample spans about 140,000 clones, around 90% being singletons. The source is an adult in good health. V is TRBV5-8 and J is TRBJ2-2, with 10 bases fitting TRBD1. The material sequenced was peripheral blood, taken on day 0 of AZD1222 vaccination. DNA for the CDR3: TGTGCCAGCAGACACAAACCCGGGACAGGGGACACCGGGGAGCTGTTTTTT. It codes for CASRHKPGTGDTGELFF.